The clone carrying this T cell receptor (beta chain) was seen only a few times. Trimming pared 4 bases from V and 4 bases from J, leaving 16 bases between. The CDR3 covers 15 residues. The germline V gene encodes CDR1 MGHDK and CDR2 SYGVNS. The sample comes from a study of early T cells in non-severe SARS-CoV-2 infection. Across the whole study: Chains were not paired, and sequencing was done on bulk RNA from unsorted whole blood.

TCRdb called the 5' RACE reads again in MiXCR, with one record for every CDR3 protein. Here the sample spans approximately 98,000 distinct CDR3 sequences, 9% to 14% being singletons. The specimen was whole blood. This TCR derives from an adult who was a healthcare worker with PCR-confirmed SARS-CoV-2 infection or an uninfected control (not recorded which). V is TRBV25-1 and J is TRBJ1-2; D unclear. The CDR3 here is CASSVESNPLYGYTF. The CDR3 coding sequence is TGTGCCAGCAGTGTGGAGTCTAACCCTCTCTATGGCTACACCTTC.